This T cell receptor (beta chain) is from a study of T cell responses to AZD1222 COVID-19 vaccine. Regarding the study as a whole: Following two doses of AZD1222, Spike-specific TCR breadth and depth rose. Dominant at 160-218 and 743-854, vaccine-associated CD4 TCRs also spanned spike. It should be noted that donors were predominantly white British and more often female, and clonal diversity was possibly underestimated. Baseline antibody screening turned up just six seropositive AZD1222 recipients.

The ends lost 5 bases at V and 3 bases at J; junction bases unmatched: 6. CDR3 length equals 15 residues. Germline assignment: CDR1 SEHNR and CDR2 FQNEAQ (reference sequence). Generated by immunoSEQ multiplex PCR, the TCRdb table keeps only in-frame clones and is missing some. The sample lists 160,000 or so clones; 88% were seen once. Notes on this clone: The antigen is undetermined.

This rearrangement joins TRBV7-9 to TRBJ2-1, with 8 positions matching TRBD1. Sample: peripheral blood, taken 28 days after the second AZD1222 dose. This TCR was sampled from an adult who received the AZD1222 COVID-19 vaccine. CDR3 loop: CASSPRGTGYNEQFF. CDR3 nucleotides: TGTGCCAGCAGCCCGAGGGGGACAGGCTACAATGAGCAGTTCTTC.